The rows below give T cell receptor beta chains drawn from one sample of a study of blood T cell repertoires in COVID-19. Assay: immunoSEQ multiplex PCR; the TCRdb copy retains only in-frame clones and omits some. The sample holds about 220,000 clones, 84% seen once. Sequencing was performed on peripheral blood. These receptors all stem from a young man with active or convalescent COVID-19. The CDR3 runs from the conserved cysteine through the conserved F or W. The D gene is left open where the match is weak. Part of the rows lack a size; the others show once, few, many or a class for expanded clones.

TRBJ1-6 | TRBV30 | . | 14 | . | TGTGCCTGGACGCCGGGACATCCAAATTCACCCCTCCACTTT | CAWTPGHPNSPLHF
TRBJ1-1 | TRBV19 | . | 16 | . | TGTGCCAGTAGTAAACAGGGAGAGGAGGCTAACACTGAAGCTTTCTTT | CASSKQGEEANTEAFF
TRBJ2-1 | TRBV5-4 | . | 15 | TRBD2 | TGTGCCAGCAGTACCACTAGCGGGGGTTCCAATGAGCAGTTCTTC | CASSTTSGGSNEQFF
TRBJ1-3 | TRBV30 | . | 16 | TRBD1 | TGTGCCTGGAGTATACGGGCGGGACAGGGAGGAAACACCATATATTTT | CAWSIRAGQGGNTIYF
TRBJ1-5 | TRBV4-3 | . | 15 | . | TGCGCCAGCAGCCCTCGGGTAAATAGCAATCAGCCCCAGCATTTT | CASSPRVNSNQPQHF
TRBJ2-7 | TRBV2 | . | 13 | . | TGTGCCAGCAGTGAGGACTCTCCCAGTAGCCAGTACTTC | CASSEDSPSSQYF
TRBJ2-5 | TRBV5-1 | few | 14 | . | TGCGCCAGCAGCTTGGGGGGGCCTCAAGAGACCCAGTACTTC | CASSLGGPQETQYF
TRBJ1-5 | TRBV18 | . | 16 | . | TGTGCCAGCTCACCAATCGCCCTAGGGGGTAATCAGCCCCAGCATTTT | CASSPIALGGNQPQHF
TRBJ1-6 | TRBV6-1 | . | 18 | TRBD1 | TGTGCCAGCAGTGACACAGACAGGGGGCTGTCCTATAATTCACCCCTCCACTTT | CASSDTDRGLSYNSPLHF
TRBJ2-1 | TRBV19 | . | 13 | TRBD1 | TGTGCCAGTAGTATCGGGGACAGGGCTGAGCAGTTCTTC | CASSIGDRAEQFF
TRBJ2-2 | TRBV5-1 | . | 16 | TRBD2 | TGCGCCAGCAGCATACTAGCGGGAGGGCCCACCGGGGAGCTGTTTTTT | CASSILAGGPTGELFF
TRBJ2-6 | TRBV29-1 | . | 14 | . | TGCAGCGTATCACAGGGCTCTGGGGCCAACGTCCTGACTTTC | CSVSQGSGANVLTF
TRBJ1-5 | TRBV7-9 | . | 16 | TRBD1 | TGTGCCAGCAGCTTAGGGACAGGGCGTCGTTTCCAGCCCCAGCATTTT | CASSLGTGRRFQPQHF
TRBJ2-1 | TRBV27 | . | 15 | TRBD2 | TGTGCCAGCAGTTTCCGGCTAGCGGGATTAAATGAGCAGTTCTTC | CASSFRLAGLNEQFF
TRBJ2-1 | TRBV6-1 | . | 16 | TRBD2 | TGTGCCAGCAGTCAAGGGACTAGCATTTCCTACAATGAGCAGTTCTTC | CASSQGTSISYNEQFF
TRBJ2-2 | TRBV7-9 | . | 17 | TRBD2 | TGTGCCAGCACCTCTCTGCCGGGGGGACCGAACACCGGGGAGCTGTTTTTT | CASTSLPGGPNTGELFF
TRBJ1-2 | TRBV28 | . | 15 | TRBD1 | TGTGCCAGCAGTCCCAGACAGGGGGCAAGTTATGGCTACACCTTC | CASSPRQGASYGYTF
TRBJ2-5 | TRBV7-2 | . | 15 | . | TGTGCCAGCAGCTTAGCGCGGGGGCCTCAAGAGACCCAGTACTTC | CASSLARGPQETQYF
TRBJ1-3 | TRBV27 | . | 15 | . | TGTGCCAGCAGTTTTCAGGGATCGGCTGGAAACACCATATATTTT | CASSFQGSAGNTIYF
TRBJ2-5 | TRBV7-8 | . | 16 | TRBD2 | TGTGCCAGCAGCTTATCCGGACTAGCGCCTCAAGAGACCCAGTACTTC | CASSLSGLAPQETQYF
TRBJ1-1 | TRBV28 | . | 14 | TRBD1 | TGTGCCAGCCTCTACAGGGGAATGAACACTGAAGCTTTCTTT | CASLYRGMNTEAFF
TRBJ2-1 | TRBV18 | . | 16 | TRBD2 | TGTGCCAGCTCCCGCCGCGCACTAGCGCTTGACAATGAGCAGTTCTTC | CASSRRALALDNEQFF
TRBJ1-1 | TRBV18 | . | 14 | . | TGTGCCAGCTCAACGCTGTTGGACAGCACTGAAGCTTTCTTT | CASSTLLDSTEAFF
TRBJ1-2 | TRBV7-9 | . | 14 | TRBD1 | TGTGCCAGCAGCTTAGGGGGACAGGCCTATGGCTACACCTTC | CASSLGGQAYGYTF
TRBJ2-1 | TRBV24-1 | . | 15 | . | TGTGCCACCAGTGGTGCGGGAAAGTCCTACAATGAGCAGTTCTTC | CATSGAGKSYNEQFF
TRBJ2-7 | TRBV6-5 | . | 12 | . | TGTGCCAGCACTCCGGAGGCCTACGAGCAGTACTTC | CASTPEAYEQYF